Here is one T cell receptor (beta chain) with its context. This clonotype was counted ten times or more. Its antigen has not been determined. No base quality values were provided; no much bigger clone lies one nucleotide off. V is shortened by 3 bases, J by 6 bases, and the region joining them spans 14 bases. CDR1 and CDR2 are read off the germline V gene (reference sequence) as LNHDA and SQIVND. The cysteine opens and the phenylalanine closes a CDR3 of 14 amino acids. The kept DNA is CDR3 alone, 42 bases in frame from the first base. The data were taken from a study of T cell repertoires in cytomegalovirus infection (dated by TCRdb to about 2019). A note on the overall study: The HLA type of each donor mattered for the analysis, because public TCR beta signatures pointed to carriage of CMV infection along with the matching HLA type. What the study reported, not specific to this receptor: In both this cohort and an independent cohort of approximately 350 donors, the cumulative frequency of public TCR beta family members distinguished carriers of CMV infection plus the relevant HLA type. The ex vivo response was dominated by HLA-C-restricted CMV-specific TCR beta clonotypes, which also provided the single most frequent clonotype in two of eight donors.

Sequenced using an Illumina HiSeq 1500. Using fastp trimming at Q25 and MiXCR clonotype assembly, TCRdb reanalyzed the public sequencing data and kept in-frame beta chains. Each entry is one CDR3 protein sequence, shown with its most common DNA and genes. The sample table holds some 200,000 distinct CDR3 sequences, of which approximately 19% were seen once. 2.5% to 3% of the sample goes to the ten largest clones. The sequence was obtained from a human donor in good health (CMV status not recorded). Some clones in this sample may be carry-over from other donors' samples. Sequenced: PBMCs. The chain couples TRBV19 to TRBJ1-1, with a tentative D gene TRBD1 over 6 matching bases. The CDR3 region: CASSIGTGSAEAFF. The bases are TGTGCCAGTAGTATTGGTACAGGGAGCGCTGAAGCTTTCTTT.